This section outlines one TCR beta chain sequence together with its context. CDR3 size: 14 residues. CDR1 SNHLY and CDR2 FYNNEI come from the germline V gene. The V end was cut by 3 bases, the J end by 3 bases, with 11 bases between. The sample belongs to a study of T cell changes during pregnancy in multiple sclerosis. Method: immunoSEQ multiplex PCR; TCRdb's copy keeps in-frame clones and lacks some. Of roughly 61,000 clones in the sample, around 90% are singletons; the top ten hold 0.85% to 0.95%. The sequence derives from a female donor in good health, enrolled as a control in a pregnancy study. Source: peripheral blood, taken in the first trimester of pregnancy. The V call is TRBV2, the J call TRBJ1-1; no definite D call. The CDR3 here is CASSDVGEDTEAFF. The CDR3, as DNA: TGTGCCAGCAGTGATGTAGGAGAGGACACTGAAGCTTTCTTT.